Listed below are T cell receptor beta chains from one sample, sequenced in a study of CXCR3-negative and CXCR3-positive naive CD8 T cells. TCRdb re-called the 5' RACE reads and gives one entry per CDR3 protein, without DNA. This sample's table reports roughly 48,000 distinct CDR3 sequences. Sequencing was done on a sample of memory CD8+ T cells from blood. The receptor source for this set is a human donor in good health. Some clones in this sample may be carry-over from other donors' samples. Both conserved end residues are part of each CDR3. Clone size is not always given. Where it is, it says once, few, many or a class for expanded clones.

>TRBJ2-1|medium-sized|TRBV4-3
CASSQNLGAYNEQFF
>TRBJ2-1|NA|TRBV9
CASSVGGREQFF
>TRBJ2-5|NA|TRBV15
CATSTNGQGRWETQYF
>TRBJ2-5|NA|TRBV14
CASSQDGLEEETQYF
>TRBJ1-5|NA|TRBV10-2
CASSEGWNQPQHF
>TRBJ2-5|NA|TRBV28
CASSLFRGGETQYF
>TRBJ1-5|NA|TRBV28
CASSFGGQPQHF
>TRBJ1-2|NA|TRBV11-2
CASSHPRTGEVFGYTF
>TRBJ2-7|NA|TRBV5-1
CASSLDRTPIGNEQYF
>TRBJ2-7|NA|TRBV4-3
CASSQDIGENYEQYF
>TRBJ1-1|NA|TRBV2
CASSVLNARGADTEAFF
>TRBJ2-4|NA|TRBV13
CASSPPGGQKNIQYF
>TRBJ2-7|NA|TRBV10-1
CASSVGSGEARGEQYF
>TRBJ2-7|NA|TRBV9
CASSVGREMTYEQYF
>TRBJ1-5|medium-sized|TRBV29-1
CSVQTGYGNQPQHF
>TRBJ2-1|NA|TRBV30
CAWSVMWYNEQFF
>TRBJ2-7|NA|TRBV28
CASLGGGFYEQYF